Listed below are T cell receptor beta chains from one sample, sequenced in a study of blood T cell repertoires in COVID-19. Method: immunoSEQ multiplex PCR; TCRdb's copy keeps in-frame clones and lacks some. The sample has roughly 230,000 clones, roughly four fifths seen once. The sequencing sample was made of peripheral blood. The source of these receptors is a woman between 50 and 59 years old with acute or convalescent COVID-19. CDR3s leave out the opening cysteine and the closing phenylalanine or tryptophan.

>TRBV27
ASSGGQNNQPQH
>TRBV1
TSSDRTGEAILGNQPQH
>TRBV19
ASSSGQGYVTEAF
>TRBV13
ASSPGLAGAVEQF
>TRBV3-1/TRBV3-2
ASSLGDQPQH
>TRBV19
ASSARTGLTGELF
>TRBV4-1
ASSQSWARGQPQH
>TRBV6-6
ASSLPGELF
>TRBV4-1
ASSPNSPGRGYT
>TRBV5-6
ASSLLGADEQY
>TRBV5-4
ASSHGLAGGSYEQY
>TRBV5-6
ASSLGARTGAYNEQF
>TRBV5-6
ASSLGQVQY
>TRBV4-1
ASSQATANYGYT
>TRBV28
ASSGDQPQH
>TRBV7-2
ASSLSNSQPQY
>TRBV10-1
ASLRQTYSGNTIY
>TRBV4-2
ASSHDQTDTQY
>TRBV3-1/TRBV3-2
ASSQGGFNQPQH
>TRBV7-9
ASSLEGGSGNTIY
>TRBV6-5
ASSSRTSGNPDTQY
>TRBV28
ASRLAGGSYEQY
>TRBV9
ASSVRQGPNEQF
>TRBV30
AWNGNAYTEAF
>TRBV5-1
ASGVSGGRRETQY
>TRBV4-2
ASSQDPPQGRSNQPQH
>TRBV12-5
ASGLTGGYGYT
>TRBV27
ASSFGQGHWF
>TRBV5-1
ASSFRRDGLRNTEAF
>TRBV6-1
ASSEQAVNEQF
>TRBV3-1/TRBV3-2
ASSQDTGGGPQH
>TRBV11-2
APPREGAVGYT
>TRBV4-3
ASSRQGNSNYGYT
>TRBV11-2
ASSPDRGPAGELF
>TRBV4-2
ASSQDLEQF
>TRBV5-1
ASSDVLSGVGTDTQY
>TRBV6-5
ASSRLGANEQF
>TRBV7-2
ASSFPPRFYGYT
>TRBV5-5
ASSLASDYEQY
>TRBV5-4
ASKPRTSGTTYEQY
>TRBV24-1
ATSPGEEAAKNIQY
>TRBV4-3
ASSPDRVRNTEAF
>TRBV28
ASSPYSGRDEQF
>TRBV4-2
ASSYARGETQY
>TRBV27
ASSFRDTSTEAF